The clone carrying this T cell receptor (beta chain) came up many times. TCRdb used MiXCR to reprocess the 5' RACE reads, holding one entry per CDR3 protein. The sample has 120,000 or so distinct CDR3 sequences, 8.9% seen once. The CDR3 contains 14 residues. Trimming removed 4 bases from V and 0 bases from J, with 9 bases in between. Germline V gene data show CDR1 as LGHNA and CDR2 as YSLEER. These data come from a study of T cells after yellow fever vaccination. The sample consisted of CD8+ T cells sorted from PBMCs, taken on the day of the yellow fever booster vaccination. The rearrangement joins TRBV4-3 to TRBJ1-1; TRBD1 is a possible D gene (5 bases). This TCR was recovered from a man aged 18 to 35 who received the YFV17D yellow fever vaccine. The CDR3 sequence: CASSPGTMNTEAFF. CDR3 sequence (DNA): TGCGCCAGCAGCCCAGGGACCATGAACACTGAAGCTTTCTTT.